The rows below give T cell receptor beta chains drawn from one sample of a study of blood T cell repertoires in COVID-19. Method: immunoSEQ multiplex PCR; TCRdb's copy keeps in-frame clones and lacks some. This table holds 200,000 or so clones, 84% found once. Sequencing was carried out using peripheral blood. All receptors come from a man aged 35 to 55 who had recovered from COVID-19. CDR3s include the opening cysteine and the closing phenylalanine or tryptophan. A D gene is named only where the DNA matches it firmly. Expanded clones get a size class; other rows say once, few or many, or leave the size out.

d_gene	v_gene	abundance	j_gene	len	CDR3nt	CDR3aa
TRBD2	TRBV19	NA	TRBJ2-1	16	TGTGCCAGTAGTATCAGCGGTAGCGGGAGGCTGGGTGAGCAGTTCTTC	CASSISGSGRLGEQFF
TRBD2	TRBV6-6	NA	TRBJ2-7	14	TGTGCCAGCAAGCAGACTAGCGTCACTGGCGAGCAGTACTTC	CASKQTSVTGEQYF
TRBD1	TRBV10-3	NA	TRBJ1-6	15	TGTGCCATCAGTGCCGGTTCAGGGGGGAATTCACCCCTCCACTTT	CAISAGSGGNSPLHF
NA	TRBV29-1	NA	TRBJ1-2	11	TGCAGCGGAGCTGAAGAGAATGGCTACACCTTC	CSGAEENGYTF
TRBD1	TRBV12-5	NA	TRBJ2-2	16	TGTGCTAGTGGTGCCGGGACAGGGGTGAACACCGGGGAGCTGTTTTTT	CASGAGTGVNTGELFF
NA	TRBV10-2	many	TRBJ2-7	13	TGCGCCAGCAGTGACCCCCAGGTGGACGAGCAGTACTTC	CASSDPQVDEQYF
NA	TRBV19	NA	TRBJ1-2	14	TGTGCCAGTAGTAGGCATGGGCCGGGGTACGGCTACACCTTC	CASSRHGPGYGYTF
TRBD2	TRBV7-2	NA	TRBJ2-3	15	TGTGCCAGCAGCTTAGAAAGCGGGGGGCTACATACGCAGTATTTT	CASSLESGGLHTQYF
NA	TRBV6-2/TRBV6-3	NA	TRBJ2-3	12	TGTGCCAGCAGTCGGGTAACAGATACGCAGTATTTT	CASSRVTDTQYF
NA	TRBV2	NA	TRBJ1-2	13	TGTGCCAGCAGAAGGGAGTTAAGGAGTGGCTACACCTTC	CASRRELRSGYTF
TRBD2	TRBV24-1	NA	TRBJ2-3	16	TGTGCCACCAGCGCTACCCGGTCGCGGGAGGGAGATACGCAGTATTTT	CATSATRSREGDTQYF
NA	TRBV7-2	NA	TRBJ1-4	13	TGTGCCAGCAGGACTCATCCTTGGGAAAAACTGTTTTTT	CASRTHPWEKLFF
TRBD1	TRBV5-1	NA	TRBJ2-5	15	TGCGCCAGCAGCTTGGTACAGGGGGCAGGGGAGACCCAGTACTTC	CASSLVQGAGETQYF
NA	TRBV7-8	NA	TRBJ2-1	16	TGTGCCAGCAGTTGGGGGCGTCTAGCGGCTTACAATGAGCAGTTCTTC	CASSWGRLAAYNEQFF
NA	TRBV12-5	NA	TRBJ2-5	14	TGTGCTAGTGGTTTGGGAACAGGTCAAGAGACCCAGTACTTC	CASGLGTGQETQYF
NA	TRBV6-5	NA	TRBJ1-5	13	TGTGCCAGCAAAAGAGGGTGGGATCAGCCCCAGCATTTT	CASKRGWDQPQHF
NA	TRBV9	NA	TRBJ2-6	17	TGTGCCAGCAGCGTATACGGAACAGGGCTTGGGGCCAACGTCCTGACTTTC	CASSVYGTGLGANVLTF
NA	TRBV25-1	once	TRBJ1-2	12	TGTGCCAGCCTAGGACAGAACTATGGCTACACCTTC	CASLGQNYGYTF
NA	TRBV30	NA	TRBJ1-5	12	TGTGCCTGGGATCATAGCAATCAGCCCCAGCATTTT	CAWDHSNQPQHF
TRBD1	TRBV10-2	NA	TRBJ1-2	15	TGCGCCAGCAGCGCCCGAGTACAGGGGGTCGGTGGCTACACCTTC	CASSARVQGVGGYTF
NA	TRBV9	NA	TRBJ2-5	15	TGTGCCAGCAGCGTTTCCGGGACTGTTAAAGAGACCCAGTACTTC	CASSVSGTVKETQYF
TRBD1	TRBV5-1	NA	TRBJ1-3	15	TGCGCCAGCAGCTTGGGGACAGGGGATGGAAACACCATATATTTT	CASSLGTGDGNTIYF